This T cell receptor beta chain is from a study of T cells after yellow fever vaccination. Study-wide points: Most clones from primary vaccination were detected again post-booster (96% CD4, roughly 91% CD8).

V lost 4 bases to trimming and J lost 10 bases, with 23 bases between them. Germline CDR1 is SGHAT and CDR2 is FQNNGV. This CDR3 is 16 amino acids long. 5'RACE template switching generated TCR cDNA, adding a universal primer site and UMIs. TCRdb re-called the 5' RACE reads with MiXCR, one entry per CDR3 protein. The sample carries under 550,000 distinct CDR3 sequences, less than 25% recorded once. As for this clonotype: Its antigen is unknown.

The J gene is TRBJ2-1, the V gene TRBV11-2; D may be TRBD2 (6 bases). This receptor was obtained from a man aged 18 to 30 who received the YFV17D yellow fever vaccine. The sequences come from PBMCs, collected 21 days after the first yellow fever vaccination. This CDR3 is CASSYITVGGIHEQFF. The CDR3 nucleotides are TGTGCCAGCAGCTATATAACCGTGGGCGGGATCCACGAGCAGTTCTTC.